This TCR beta chain was observed in a study of CXCR3-negative and CXCR3-positive naive CD8 T cells. TRB cDNA was prepared as libraries by UMI-labeled 5' RACE. TCRdb re-called the 5' RACE reads; one entry per CDR3 protein, DNA not given. Across 92,000 or so distinct CDR3 sequences, the top ten clones capture less than 1.1% of the sample. The germline V gene encodes CDR1 SQVTM and CDR2 ANQGSEA. The CDR3 length is 12 residues. The TCR sequence derives from a human donor in good health. Some clones in this sample may be carry-over from other donors' samples. This chain joins TRBV29-1 and TRBJ2-1. The specimen was naive CXCR3- CD8+ T cells from blood. Specified subset: CD45RO-CCR7+CD27+CD95- naive CD8+ T cells lacking CXCR3 (TNR3-). CDR3: CSVNDGYNEQFF.